A selection of T cell receptor beta chains follows, all from one sample in a study of vaccination effects on CD4 cells after COVID-19. For these receptors, no antigen is known. Some clones are missing from TCRdb's copy, which holds only in-frame ones; the method was immunoSEQ multiplex PCR. The profile shows 45,000 to 60,000 clones, approximately 80% of them singletons. Sample: CD4+ T cells from PBMCs cultured without peptide, taken before COVID-19 vaccination. The receptors were gathered from a human donor who had a prior SARS-CoV-2 infection. Each CDR3 is given with its conserved first and last residue. The D gene is left open where the match is weak. Clone size appears in some rows only: once, few, many, or a class for an expanded clone.

v_call,clone_size,d_call,j_call,cdr3_nt,cdr3_aa
TRBV5-4,NA,TRBD2,TRBJ2-1,TGTGCCAGCAGCGGACGCCGGACTAGCGGGACGAATGAGCAGTTCTTC,CASSGRRTSGTNEQFF
TRBV4-3,NA,NA,TRBJ2-1,TGCGCCAGCAGCCGAGATTTCGGCCTCCAGGCAAGCTCCTACAATGAGCAGTTCTTC,CASSRDFGLQASSYNEQFF
TRBV3-1/TRBV3-2,NA,NA,TRBJ2-2,TGTGCCAGCAGCACTGGGGGCCTTGGCGGGGAGCTGTTTTTT,CASSTGGLGGELFF
TRBV11-3,once,NA,TRBJ2-7,TGTGCCAGCACCCCTTTTTGGGCCTCCTACGAGCAGTACTTC,CASTPFWASYEQYF
TRBV6-5,NA,NA,TRBJ2-3,TGTGCCAGCAGTACACGGACGGGCACAGATACGCAGTATTTT,CASSTRTGTDTQYF
TRBV9,few,TRBD1,TRBJ2-1,TGTGCCAGCAGCGTAGAGGGACAGGGGGCCTACAATGAGCAGTTCTTC,CASSVEGQGAYNEQFF
TRBV6-5,NA,NA,TRBJ2-2,TGTGCCAGCAGGAGACGGTTCACCGGGGAGCTGTTTTTT,CASRRRFTGELFF
TRBV28,NA,NA,TRBJ2-3,TGTGCCAGCAGTCCAAGGAGGGCCGGCGGAGATACGCAGTATTTT,CASSPRRAGGDTQYF
TRBV9,few,NA,TRBJ1-2,TGTGCCAGCAGCGTAGCCCCGAACACAGGGTCCGGCTATGGCTACACCTTC,CASSVAPNTGSGYGYTF
TRBV3-1/TRBV3-2,few,NA,TRBJ1-1,TGTGCCAGCAGCCGCGGGGTGTCGGACACTGAAGCTTTCTTT,CASSRGVSDTEAFF
TRBV5-1,NA,NA,TRBJ2-1,TGCGCCAGCAGCAATTACAATGAGCAGTTCTTC,CASSNYNEQFF
TRBV5-1,NA,TRBD2,TRBJ2-5,TGCGCCAGCAGCCCGCCCGGGGGGCAAGAGACCCAGTACTTC,CASSPPGGQETQYF
TRBV11-2,few,NA,TRBJ1-3,TGTGCCAGCAGCTTTACAGGGTCTGGAAACACCATATATTTT,CASSFTGSGNTIYF
TRBV19,NA,NA,TRBJ1-5,TGTGCCAGTAGTATTTCTTTGAATAGCAATCAGCCCCAGCATTTT,CASSISLNSNQPQHF
TRBV7-8,NA,TRBD2,TRBJ2-5,TGTGCCAGCAGCTTAGGTCGAGCGGGGGGGCGGGAGACCCAGTACTTC,CASSLGRAGGRETQYF
TRBV6-5,NA,NA,TRBJ1-2,TGTGCCAGCAGTTACCGGGATAGGGGAGGCTACACCTTC,CASSYRDRGGYTF
TRBV9,NA,NA,TRBJ1-6,TGTGCCAGCAGCTCCCGGGGGAACCCGCGGGGTTCACCCCTCCACTTT,CASSSRGNPRGSPLHF
TRBV18,NA,NA,TRBJ2-3,TGTGCCAGCTCACCAACTTGGGCCGGCACAGATACGCAGTATTTT,CASSPTWAGTDTQYF
TRBV19,NA,NA,TRBJ2-5,TGTGCCAGTAGTACGTACAGGGAGACCCAGTACTTC,CASSTYRETQYF
TRBV27,NA,NA,TRBJ2-3,TGTGCCAGCAGGACCGACGGGGATACGCAGTATTTT,CASRTDGDTQYF
TRBV11-2,NA,NA,TRBJ2-3,TGTGCCAGCAGCTTAGAGGTCACAGATACGCAGTATTTT,CASSLEVTDTQYF
TRBV15,NA,NA,TRBJ1-2,TGTGCCACCAGCCTCGGGTCCCGCGAGTACTATGGCTACACCTTC,CATSLGSREYYGYTF
TRBV2,NA,NA,TRBJ2-7,TGTGCCAGCAGTGAAGAAGTGGACCAGGGGCAGAACTTC,CASSEEVDQGQNF
TRBV6-5,NA,TRBD1,TRBJ1-2,TGTGCCAGCAGAGAGGACAGGGCCAACTATGGCTACACCTTC,CASREDRANYGYTF
TRBV3-1/TRBV3-2,few,TRBD1,TRBJ1-2,TGTGCCAGCAGCCAACACCCCGGGACAGACCTCTACACCTTC,CASSQHPGTDLYTF
TRBV7-2,NA,TRBD2,TRBJ2-7,TGTGCCAGCAGAAGCGGGAGGGTCTCCTACGAGCAGTACTTC,CASRSGRVSYEQYF
TRBV6-5,NA,NA,TRBJ2-7,TGTGCCAGCAGGGGAGGGGGGGGGAGTGCCTACGAGCAGTACTTC,CASRGGGGSAYEQYF
TRBV5-1,NA,TRBD2,TRBJ2-1,TGCGCCAGCAGCCCCGGGACTAGCGGGGACCTTAGGGAGTTCTTC,CASSPGTSGDLREFF
TRBV13,NA,NA,TRBJ1-1,TGTGCCAGCAGCCTTCTTTTGAACACTGAAGCTTTCTTT,CASSLLLNTEAFF
TRBV7-2,NA,NA,TRBJ2-7,TGTGCCAGCAGCTTAGCGAGGGGGAACTACGAGCAGTACTTC,CASSLARGNYEQYF
TRBV19,NA,TRBD1,TRBJ1-2,TGTGCCAGTAGTACCCCGGGGGACAGGGGTGGGCCTAACTATGGCTACACCTTC,CASSTPGDRGGPNYGYTF
TRBV7-9,NA,NA,TRBJ1-6,TGTGCCAGCAGCTTATTTGAGAATTCACCCCTCCACTTT,CASSLFENSPLHF
TRBV5-1,few,TRBD2,TRBJ2-7,TGCGCCAGCACCCCGGGACTAGGACCCTACGAGCAGTACTTC,CASTPGLGPYEQYF
TRBV4-1,NA,TRBD2,TRBJ2-7,TGCGCCAGCAGCCGGGACGGGAGGGATTCCTACGAGCAGTACTTC,CASSRDGRDSYEQYF
TRBV5-6,NA,TRBD2,TRBJ2-3,TGTGCCAGCAGCGCCGAGGACGGGGGGGATACGCAGTATTTT,CASSAEDGGDTQYF
TRBV6-5,NA,NA,TRBJ2-4,TGTGCCAGCTGTTTAGATAGCCTAAACATTCAGTACTTC,CASCLDSLNIQYF
TRBV28,once,NA,TRBJ1-1,TGTGCCAGCAGTTCAAGCGGGACTGTCACTGAAGCTTTCTTT,CASSSSGTVTEAFF
TRBV27,NA,NA,TRBJ2-3,TGTGCCAGCAACCGAAGACAGTTTAGCACAGATACGCAGTATTTT,CASNRRQFSTDTQYF
TRBV4-3,NA,TRBD2,TRBJ2-7,TGCGCCAGCAGCCAACAGACTAGCGGGAACTACGAGCAGTACTTC,CASSQQTSGNYEQYF
TRBV18,NA,NA,TRBJ2-7,TGTGCCAGCTCACAAAGACAGACAGTCTACGAGCAGTACTTC,CASSQRQTVYEQYF
TRBV30,NA,TRBD2,TRBJ2-3,TGTGCCTGGAGTGTTGGCCTAGCGGGAGGGGGCACAGATACGCAGTATTTT,CAWSVGLAGGGTDTQYF